These 3 T cell receptor beta chains were all obtained from the same sample, sequenced in a study of T cells in Graves' hyperthyroidism and ophthalmopathy. TCR beta CDR3 region amplification was performed from RNA transcripts. Primed by the HTBI set, a first-round RT-PCR was run on the TCR CDR3. TCRdb reanalysed the multiplex PCR reads using MiXCR and keeps one entry per CDR3 protein. The table includes roughly 650,000 distinct CDR3 sequences, approximately 15% detected once. The specimen sequenced was blood. Source of these receptors: a middle-aged woman with Graves' ophthalmopathy.

The V and J genes are TRBV3-1 and TRBJ2-2, with D maybe TRBD1 (5 bases). From germline, CDR1 is LGHDT and CDR2 YNNKEL (reference sequence). There are 15 residues in the CDR3. With 1 base removed from V and 10 bases from J, the gap between germline ends came to 16 bases. CDR3 sequence reads: CASSQGGASWEELFF. The CDR3 DNA reads TGTGCCAGCAGCCAAGGGGGCGCCTCATGGGAGGAGCTGTTTTTT.

The chain has TRBV2 and TRBJ1-1, with a weak D call TRBD1 (5 bases). Trimming stripped 6 bases from V and 7 bases from J, with 15 bases between. CDR3 size: 13 residues. CDR1 and CDR2 (germline): SNHLY, FYNNEI. CDR3 residues: CASRPPGPNEAFF. Written as DNA, the CDR3 is TGTGCCAGCAGACCCCCGGGACCCAATGAAGCTTTCTTT.

This chain uses TRBV19 with TRBJ2-7, with 13 positions matching TRBD2. The germline gives CDR1 LNHDA, CDR2 SQIVND (reference sequence). The CDR3 runs 17 residues. J was trimmed by 5 bases and V by 5 bases; bases with no gene match: 12. CDR3 bases: TGTGCCAGTAGTCCCGGACTAGCGGGAGCCCAGTTAAACGAGCAGTACTTC. This gives the protein CASSPGLAGAQLNEQYF. The variable domain in full, with the rest retrieved from reference TRBV19 and TRBJ2-7, is DGGITQSPKYLFRKEGQNVTLSCEQNLNHDAMYWYRQDPGQGLRLIYYSQIVNDFQKGDIAEGYSVSREKKESFPLTVTSAQKNPTAFYLCASSPGLAGAQLNEQYFGPGTRLTVT.